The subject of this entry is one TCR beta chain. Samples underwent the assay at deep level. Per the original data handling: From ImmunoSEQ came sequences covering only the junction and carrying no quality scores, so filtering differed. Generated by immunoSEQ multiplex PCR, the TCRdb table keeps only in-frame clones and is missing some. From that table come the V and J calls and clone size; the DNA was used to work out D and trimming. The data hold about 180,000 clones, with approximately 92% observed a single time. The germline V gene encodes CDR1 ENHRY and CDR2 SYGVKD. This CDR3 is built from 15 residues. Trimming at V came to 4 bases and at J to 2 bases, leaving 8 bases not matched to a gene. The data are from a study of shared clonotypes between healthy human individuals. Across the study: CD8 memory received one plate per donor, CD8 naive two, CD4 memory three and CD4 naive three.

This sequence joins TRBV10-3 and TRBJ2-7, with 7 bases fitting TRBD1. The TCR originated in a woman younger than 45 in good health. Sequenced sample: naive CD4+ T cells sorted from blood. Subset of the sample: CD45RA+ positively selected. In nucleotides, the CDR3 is TGTGCCATCAGTGCAGGACAGGCGATTACCTACGAGCAGTACTTC. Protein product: CAISAGQAITYEQYF.